The present TCR beta chain was sequenced within a study of cytomegalovirus exposure and HLA in healthy donors. Study observations and caveats: Immune exposure was documented only through CMV serostatus. The later analysis indicated that the majority of CMV-associated TCR beta chains appeared HLA-restricted.

Per the germline V gene, CDR1 is SGHNT and CDR2 is YYREEE (reference sequence). The germline V and J ends were trimmed by 0 bases and 3 bases, with 12 bases remaining between them. The CDR3 extends over 15 amino acids. A multiplex PCR was run with 60 Vbeta primers and 13 Jbeta primers. Repertoires were generated with immunoSEQ multiplex PCR, while TCRdb's copy carries only in-frame clones and drops some. The sample shows 95,000 to 150,000 clones, approximately 74% of them seen only once. A remark on this clone: The antigen remains undetermined.

The material sequenced was PBMCs. The V and J genes are TRBV5-4 and TRBJ1-2; no clear D. This receptor was obtained from a man in his forties in good health and CMV-seropositive. The CDR3 region is CASSLVGVVDYGYTF. The CDR3 nucleotides read TGTGCCAGCAGCTTGGTCGGGGTAGTTGACTATGGCTACACCTTC.